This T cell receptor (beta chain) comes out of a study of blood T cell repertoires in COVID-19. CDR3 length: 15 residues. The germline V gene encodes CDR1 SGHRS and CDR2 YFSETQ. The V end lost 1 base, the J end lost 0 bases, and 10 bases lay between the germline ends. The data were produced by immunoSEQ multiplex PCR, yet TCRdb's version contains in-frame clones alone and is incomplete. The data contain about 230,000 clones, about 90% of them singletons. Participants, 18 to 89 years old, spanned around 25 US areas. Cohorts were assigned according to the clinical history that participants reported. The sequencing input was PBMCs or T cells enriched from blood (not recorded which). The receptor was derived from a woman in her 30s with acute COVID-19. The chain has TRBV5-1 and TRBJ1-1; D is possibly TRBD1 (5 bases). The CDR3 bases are TGCGCCAGCAGCTTGACGTGGGGCCTGAACACTGAAGCTTTCTTT. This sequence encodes CASSLTWGLNTEAFF.